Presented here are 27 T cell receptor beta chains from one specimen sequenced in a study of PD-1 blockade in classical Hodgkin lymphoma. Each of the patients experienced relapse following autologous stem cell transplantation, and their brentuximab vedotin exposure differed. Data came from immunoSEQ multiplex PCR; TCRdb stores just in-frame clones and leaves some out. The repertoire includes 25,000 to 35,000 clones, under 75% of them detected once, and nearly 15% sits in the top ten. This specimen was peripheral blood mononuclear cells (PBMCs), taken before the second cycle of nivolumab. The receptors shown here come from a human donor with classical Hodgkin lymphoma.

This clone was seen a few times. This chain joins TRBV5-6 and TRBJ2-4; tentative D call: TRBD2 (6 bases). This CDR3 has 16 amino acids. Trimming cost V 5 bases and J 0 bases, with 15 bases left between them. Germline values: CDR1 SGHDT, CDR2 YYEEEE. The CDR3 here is CASSHTGGSAKNIQYF. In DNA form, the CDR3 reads TGTGCCAGCAGTCATACTGGGGGGTCAGCCAAAAACATTCAGTACTTC.

CDR3 nucleotide sequence: TGCGCCAGCAGCGCCCGGGGGGGCGGCACAGATACGCAGTATTTT. It translates to CASSARGGGTDTQYF. The V and J genes are TRBV5-1 and TRBJ2-3, with 8 positions matching TRBD2. The CDR3 is 15 amino acids. J lost 1 base, V lost 4 bases, and 5 bases had no gene match. Per germline, CDR1 SGHRS and CDR2 YFSETQ.

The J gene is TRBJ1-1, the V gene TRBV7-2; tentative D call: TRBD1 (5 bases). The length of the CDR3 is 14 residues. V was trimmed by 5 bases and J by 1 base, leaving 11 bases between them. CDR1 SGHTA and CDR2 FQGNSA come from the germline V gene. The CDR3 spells CASSRSGGNTEAFF. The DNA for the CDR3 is TGTGCCAGCAGCCGTTCGGGGGGGAACACTGAAGCTTTCTTT.

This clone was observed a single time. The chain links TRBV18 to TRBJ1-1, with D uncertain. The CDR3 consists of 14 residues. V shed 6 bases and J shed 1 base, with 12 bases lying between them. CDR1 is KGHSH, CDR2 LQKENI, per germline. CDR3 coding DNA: TGTGCCAGCTCCCCATCTGCAAGGAACACTGAAGCTTTCTTT. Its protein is CASSPSARNTEAFF.

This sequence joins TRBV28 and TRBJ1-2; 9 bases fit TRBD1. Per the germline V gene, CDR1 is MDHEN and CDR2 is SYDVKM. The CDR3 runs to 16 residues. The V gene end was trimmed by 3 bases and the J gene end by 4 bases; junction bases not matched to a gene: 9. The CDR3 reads CASSFDGTGNIYGYTF. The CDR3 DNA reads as TGTGCCAGCAGTTTTGATGGGACAGGGAACATCTATGGCTACACCTTC.

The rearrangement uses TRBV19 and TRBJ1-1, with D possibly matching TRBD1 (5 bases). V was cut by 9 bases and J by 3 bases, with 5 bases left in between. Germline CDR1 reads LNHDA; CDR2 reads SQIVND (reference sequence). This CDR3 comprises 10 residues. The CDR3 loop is CASRDTEAFF. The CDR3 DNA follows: TGTGCCAGCAGGGACACTGAAGCTTTCTTT.

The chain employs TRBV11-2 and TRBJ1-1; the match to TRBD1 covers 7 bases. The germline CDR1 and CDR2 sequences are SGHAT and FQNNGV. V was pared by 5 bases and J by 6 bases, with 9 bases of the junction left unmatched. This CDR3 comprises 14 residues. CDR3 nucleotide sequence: TGTGCCAGCAGCGCTATCACAGGGGATGCTGAAGCTTTCTTT. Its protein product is CASSAITGDAEAFF.

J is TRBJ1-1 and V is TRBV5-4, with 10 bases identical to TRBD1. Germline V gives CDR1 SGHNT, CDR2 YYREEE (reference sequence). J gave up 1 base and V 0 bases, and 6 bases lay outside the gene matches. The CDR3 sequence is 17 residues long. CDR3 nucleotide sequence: TGTGCCAGCAGCTTGGCGGGGACAGGGGCTTGGAACACTGAAGCTTTCTTT. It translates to CASSLAGTGAWNTEAFF.

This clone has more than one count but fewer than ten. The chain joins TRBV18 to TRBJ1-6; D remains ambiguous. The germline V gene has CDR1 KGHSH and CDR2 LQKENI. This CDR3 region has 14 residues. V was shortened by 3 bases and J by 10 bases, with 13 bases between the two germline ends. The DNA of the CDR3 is TGTGCCAGCTCACCCACAGCTACTGGCTCACCCCTCCACTTT. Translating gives CASSPTATGSPLHF.

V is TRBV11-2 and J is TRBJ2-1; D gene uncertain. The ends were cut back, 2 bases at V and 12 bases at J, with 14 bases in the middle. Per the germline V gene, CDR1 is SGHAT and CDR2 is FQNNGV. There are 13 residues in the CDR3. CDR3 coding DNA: TGTGCCAGCAGCTTAACAGTGGCCGGCGGGCAGTTCTTC. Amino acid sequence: CASSLTVAGGQFF.

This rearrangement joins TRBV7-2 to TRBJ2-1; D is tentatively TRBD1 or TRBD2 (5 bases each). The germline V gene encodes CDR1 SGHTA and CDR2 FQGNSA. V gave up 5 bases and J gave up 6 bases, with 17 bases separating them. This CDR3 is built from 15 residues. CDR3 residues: CASSPGPIRTNEQFF. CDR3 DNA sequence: TGTGCCAGCAGCCCGGGACCTATTAGGACCAATGAGCAGTTCTTC.

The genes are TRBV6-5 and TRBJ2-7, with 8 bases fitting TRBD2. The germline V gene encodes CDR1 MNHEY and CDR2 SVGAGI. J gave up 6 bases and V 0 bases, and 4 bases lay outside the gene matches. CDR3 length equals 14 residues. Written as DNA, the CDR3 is TGTGCCAGCAGTTACTCGAGCACTAGCGGCGAGCAGTACTTC. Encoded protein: CASSYSSTSGEQYF.

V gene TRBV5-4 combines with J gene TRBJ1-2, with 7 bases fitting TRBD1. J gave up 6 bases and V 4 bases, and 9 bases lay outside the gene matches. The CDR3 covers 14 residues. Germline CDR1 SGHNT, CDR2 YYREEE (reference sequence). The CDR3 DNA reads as TGTGCCAGCAGCAAGCAGGGGGTCCTCCATGGCTACACCTTC. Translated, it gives CASSKQGVLHGYTF. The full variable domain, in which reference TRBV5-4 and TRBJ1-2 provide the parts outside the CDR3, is ETGVTQSPTHLIKTRGQQVTLRCSSQSGHNTVSWYQQALGQGPQFIFQYYREEENGRGNFPPRFSGLQFPNYSSELNVNALELDDSALYLCASSKQGVLHGYTFGSGTRLTVV.

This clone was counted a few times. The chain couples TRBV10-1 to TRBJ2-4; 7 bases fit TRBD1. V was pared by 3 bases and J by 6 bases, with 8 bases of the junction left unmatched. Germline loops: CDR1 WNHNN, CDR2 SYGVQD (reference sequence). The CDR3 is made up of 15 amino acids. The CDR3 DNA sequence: TGCGCCAGCAGTGATGTACAGGGGTTCGGAAACATTCAGTACTTC. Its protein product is CASSDVQGFGNIQYF.

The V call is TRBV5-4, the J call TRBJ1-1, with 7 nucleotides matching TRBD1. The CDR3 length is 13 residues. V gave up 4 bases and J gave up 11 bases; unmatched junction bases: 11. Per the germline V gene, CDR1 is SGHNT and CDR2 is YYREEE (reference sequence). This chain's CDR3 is CASSGDDRVEAFF. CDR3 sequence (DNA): TGTGCCAGCAGCGGAGACGACAGGGTGGAGGCTTTCTTT.

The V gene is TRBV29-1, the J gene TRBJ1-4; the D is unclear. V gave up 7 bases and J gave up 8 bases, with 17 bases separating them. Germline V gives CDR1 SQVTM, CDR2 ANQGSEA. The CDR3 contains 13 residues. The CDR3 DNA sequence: TGCAGCGGGACCCCCGGGGAGGGAGAAAAACTGTTTTTT. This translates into CSGTPGEGEKLFF.

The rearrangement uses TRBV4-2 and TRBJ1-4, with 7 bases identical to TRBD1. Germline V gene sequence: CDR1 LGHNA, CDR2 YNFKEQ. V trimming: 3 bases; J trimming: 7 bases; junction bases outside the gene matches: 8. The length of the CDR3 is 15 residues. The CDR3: CASSQGDRVGEKLFF. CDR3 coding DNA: TGTGCCAGCAGCCAGGGAGACAGGGTAGGTGAAAAACTGTTTTTT.

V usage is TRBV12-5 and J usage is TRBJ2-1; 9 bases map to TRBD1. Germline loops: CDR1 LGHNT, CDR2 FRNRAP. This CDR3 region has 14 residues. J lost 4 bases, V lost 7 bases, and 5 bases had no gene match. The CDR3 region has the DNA TGTGCTAGTGCCTTCGGGACAGGGTACAATGAGCAGTTCTTC. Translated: CASAFGTGYNEQFF.

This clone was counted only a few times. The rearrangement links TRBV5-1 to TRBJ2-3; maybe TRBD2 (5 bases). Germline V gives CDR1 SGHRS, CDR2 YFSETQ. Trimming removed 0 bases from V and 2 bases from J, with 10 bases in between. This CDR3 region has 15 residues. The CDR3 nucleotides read TGCGCCAGCAGCTTGGCGGGGAGTACCACAGATACGCAGTATTTT. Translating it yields CASSLAGSTTDTQYF.

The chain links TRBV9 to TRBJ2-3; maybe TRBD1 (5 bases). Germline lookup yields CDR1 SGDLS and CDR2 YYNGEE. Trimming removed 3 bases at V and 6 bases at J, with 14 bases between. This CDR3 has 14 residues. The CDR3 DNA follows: TGTGCCAGCAGCGAGGGGTCAACCTACGATACGCAGTATTTT. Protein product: CASSEGSTYDTQYF.

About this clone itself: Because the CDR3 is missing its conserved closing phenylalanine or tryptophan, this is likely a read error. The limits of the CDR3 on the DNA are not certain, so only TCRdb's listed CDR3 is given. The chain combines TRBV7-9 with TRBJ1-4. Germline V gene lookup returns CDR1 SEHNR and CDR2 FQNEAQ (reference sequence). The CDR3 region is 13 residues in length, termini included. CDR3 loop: CASSLLPYGLGCY.

CDR3 residues: CASKSKGAGTDTQYF. For the CDR3, the DNA is TGTGCCAGCAAGTCCAAGGGGGCGGGCACAGATACGCAGTATTTT. The gene calls are TRBV4-2 and TRBJ2-3; 7 bases map to TRBD1. This CDR3 has 15 amino acids. Unmatched junction bases numbered 8, after V lost 7 bases and J lost 1 base. Germline values: CDR1 LGHNA, CDR2 YNFKEQ.

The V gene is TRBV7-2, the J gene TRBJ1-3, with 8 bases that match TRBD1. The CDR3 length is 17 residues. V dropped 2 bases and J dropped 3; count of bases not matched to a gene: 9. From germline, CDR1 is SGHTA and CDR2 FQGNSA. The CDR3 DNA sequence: TGTGCCAGCAGCTTACCCCAGGGGGCTATTGGTGGAAACACCATATATTTT. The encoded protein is CASSLPQGAIGGNTIYF.

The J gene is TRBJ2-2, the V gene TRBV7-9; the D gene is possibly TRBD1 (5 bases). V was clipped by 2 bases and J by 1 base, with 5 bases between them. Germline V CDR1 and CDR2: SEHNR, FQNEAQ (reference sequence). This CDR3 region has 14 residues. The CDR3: CASSLTGNTGELFF. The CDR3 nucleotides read TGTGCCAGCAGCTTAACAGGGAACACCGGGGAGCTGTTTTTT.

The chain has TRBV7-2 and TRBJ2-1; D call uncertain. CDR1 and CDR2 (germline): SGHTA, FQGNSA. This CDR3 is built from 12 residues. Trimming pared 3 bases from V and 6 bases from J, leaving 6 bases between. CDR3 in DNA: TGTGCCAGCAGCTTCAAGCCCAATGAGCAGTTCTTC. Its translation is CASSFKPNEQFF.

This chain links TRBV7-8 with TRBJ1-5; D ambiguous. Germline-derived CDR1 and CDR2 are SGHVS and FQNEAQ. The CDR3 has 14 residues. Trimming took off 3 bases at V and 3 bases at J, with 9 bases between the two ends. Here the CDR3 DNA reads TGTGCCAGCAGCTTCGATTGGGTCAATCAGCCCCAGCATTTT. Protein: CASSFDWVNQPQHF.

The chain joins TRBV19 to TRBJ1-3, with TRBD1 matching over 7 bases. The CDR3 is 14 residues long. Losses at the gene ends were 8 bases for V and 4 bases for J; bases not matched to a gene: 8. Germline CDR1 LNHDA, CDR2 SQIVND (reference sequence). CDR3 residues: CASALQGSGNTIYF. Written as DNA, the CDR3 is TGTGCCAGTGCCCTACAGGGGTCCGGAAACACCATATATTTT. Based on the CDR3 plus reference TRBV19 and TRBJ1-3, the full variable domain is DGGITQSPKYLFRKEGQNVTLSCEQNLNHDAMYWYRQDPGQGLRLIYYSQIVNDFQKGDIAEGYSVSREKKESFPLTVTSAQKNPTAFYLCASALQGSGNTIYFGEGSWLTVV.